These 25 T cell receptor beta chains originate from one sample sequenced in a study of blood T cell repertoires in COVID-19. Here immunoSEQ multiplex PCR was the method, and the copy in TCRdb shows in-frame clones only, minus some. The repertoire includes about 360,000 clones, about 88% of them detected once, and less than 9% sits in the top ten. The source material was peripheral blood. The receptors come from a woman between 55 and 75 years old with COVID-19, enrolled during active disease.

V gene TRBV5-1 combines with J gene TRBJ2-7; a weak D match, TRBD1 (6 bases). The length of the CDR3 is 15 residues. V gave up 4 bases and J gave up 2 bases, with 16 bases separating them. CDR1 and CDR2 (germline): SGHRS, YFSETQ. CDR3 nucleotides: TGCGCCAGCAGCGAACCAGGGGCTCCACCCTACGAGCAGTACTTC. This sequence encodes CASSEPGAPPYEQYF.

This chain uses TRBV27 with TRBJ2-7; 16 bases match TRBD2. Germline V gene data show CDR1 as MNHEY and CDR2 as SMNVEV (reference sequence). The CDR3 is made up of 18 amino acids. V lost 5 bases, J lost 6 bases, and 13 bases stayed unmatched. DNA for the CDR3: TGTGCCAGCAGTCCCCCGGGACTAGCGGGGGGGCCGTCTGGCGAGCAGTACTTC. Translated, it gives CASSPPGLAGGPSGEQYF.

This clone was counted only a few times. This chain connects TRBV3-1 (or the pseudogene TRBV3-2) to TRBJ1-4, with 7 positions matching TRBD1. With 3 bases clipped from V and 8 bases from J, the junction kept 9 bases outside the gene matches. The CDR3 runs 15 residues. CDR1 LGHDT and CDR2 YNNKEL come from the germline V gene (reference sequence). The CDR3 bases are TGTGCCAGCAGCCAGATCACAGGGGTTGGGGAAAAACTGTTTTTT. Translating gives CASSQITGVGEKLFF.

CDR3: CASSEWEEQETQYF. CDR3 bases: TGTGCCAGCAGTGAATGGGAGGAGCAAGAGACCCAGTACTTC. The V gene is TRBV25-1, the J gene TRBJ2-5; a possible D gene is TRBD2 (6 bases). V lost 1 base to trimming and J lost 2 bases, with 8 bases between them. The length of the CDR3 is 14 residues. From germline, CDR1 is MGHDK and CDR2 SYGVNS.

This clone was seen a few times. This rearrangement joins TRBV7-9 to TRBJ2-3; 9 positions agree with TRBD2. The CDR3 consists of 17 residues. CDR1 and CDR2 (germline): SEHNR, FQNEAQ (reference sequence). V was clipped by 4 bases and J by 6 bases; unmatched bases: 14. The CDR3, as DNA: TGTGCCAGCAGCTCACCGACTAGCGGTGGGAGGGTGGATACGCAGTATTTT. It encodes CASSSPTSGGRVDTQYF.

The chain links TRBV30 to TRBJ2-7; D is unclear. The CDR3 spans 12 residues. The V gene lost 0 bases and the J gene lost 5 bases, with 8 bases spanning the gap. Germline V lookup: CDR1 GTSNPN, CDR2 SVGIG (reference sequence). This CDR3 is CAWSVLQDEQYF. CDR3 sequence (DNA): TGTGCCTGGAGTGTACTGCAGGACGAGCAGTACTTC.

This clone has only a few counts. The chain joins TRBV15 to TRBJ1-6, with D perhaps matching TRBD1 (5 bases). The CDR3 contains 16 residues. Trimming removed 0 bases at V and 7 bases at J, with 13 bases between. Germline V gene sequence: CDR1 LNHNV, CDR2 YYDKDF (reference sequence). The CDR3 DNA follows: TGTGCCACCAGCAGAGATAGGGCGGGGGTCAATTCACCCCTCCACTTT. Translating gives CATSRDRAGVNSPLHF.

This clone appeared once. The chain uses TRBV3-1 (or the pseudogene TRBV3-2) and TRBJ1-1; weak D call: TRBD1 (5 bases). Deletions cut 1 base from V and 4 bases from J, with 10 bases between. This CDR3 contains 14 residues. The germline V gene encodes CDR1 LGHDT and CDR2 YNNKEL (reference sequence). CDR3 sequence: CASSQAGRGTEAFF. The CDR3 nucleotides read TGTGCCAGCAGCCAAGCGGGGAGGGGCACTGAAGCTTTCTTT.

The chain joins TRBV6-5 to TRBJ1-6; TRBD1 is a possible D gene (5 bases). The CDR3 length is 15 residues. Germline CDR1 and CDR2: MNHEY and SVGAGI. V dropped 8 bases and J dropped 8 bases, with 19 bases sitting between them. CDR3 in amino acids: CASSTRGIKDSPLHF. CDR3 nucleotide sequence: TGTGCCAGCTCAACGCGGGGGATTAAGGATTCACCCCTCCACTTT.

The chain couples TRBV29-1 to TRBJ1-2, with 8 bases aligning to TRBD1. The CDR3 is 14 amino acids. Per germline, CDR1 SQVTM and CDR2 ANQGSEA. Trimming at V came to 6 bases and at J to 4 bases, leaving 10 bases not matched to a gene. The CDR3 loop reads CSVMTVDRGYGYTF. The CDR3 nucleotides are TGCAGCGTGATGACTGTTGACAGGGGCTATGGCTACACCTTC.

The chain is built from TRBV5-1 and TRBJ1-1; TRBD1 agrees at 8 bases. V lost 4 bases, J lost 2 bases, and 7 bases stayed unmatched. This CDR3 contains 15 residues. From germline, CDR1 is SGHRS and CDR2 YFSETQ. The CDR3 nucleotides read TGCGCCAGCAGCGACCCGACAGGGGATAACACTGAAGCTTTCTTT. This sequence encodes CASSDPTGDNTEAFF.

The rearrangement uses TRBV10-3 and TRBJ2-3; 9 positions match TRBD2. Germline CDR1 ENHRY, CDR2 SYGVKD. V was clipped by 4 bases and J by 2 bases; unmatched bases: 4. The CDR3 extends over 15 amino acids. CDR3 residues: CAISGAGGTTDTQYF. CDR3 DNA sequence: TGTGCCATCAGTGGAGCGGGGGGAACCACAGATACGCAGTATTTT.

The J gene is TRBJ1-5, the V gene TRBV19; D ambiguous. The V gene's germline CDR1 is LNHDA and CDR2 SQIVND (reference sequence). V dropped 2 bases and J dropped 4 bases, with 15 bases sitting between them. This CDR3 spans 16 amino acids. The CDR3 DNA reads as TGTGCCAGTAGTATAACGGGGATATCTTTAAATCAGCCCCAGCATTTT. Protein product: CASSITGISLNQPQHF.

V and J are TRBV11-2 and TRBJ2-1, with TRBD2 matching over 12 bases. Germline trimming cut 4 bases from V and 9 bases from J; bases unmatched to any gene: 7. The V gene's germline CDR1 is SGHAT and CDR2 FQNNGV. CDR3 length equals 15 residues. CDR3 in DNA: TGTGCCAGCAGCTCACGACTAGCGGGGGCTAGTGAGCAGTTCTTC. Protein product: CASSSRLAGASEQFF.

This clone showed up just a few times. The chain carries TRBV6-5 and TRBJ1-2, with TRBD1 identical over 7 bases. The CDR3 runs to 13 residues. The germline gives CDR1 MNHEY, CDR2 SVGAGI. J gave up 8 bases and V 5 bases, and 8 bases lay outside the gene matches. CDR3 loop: CASSPEGAGGYTF. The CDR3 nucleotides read TGTGCCAGCAGTCCTGAGGGGGCCGGGGGCTACACCTTC.

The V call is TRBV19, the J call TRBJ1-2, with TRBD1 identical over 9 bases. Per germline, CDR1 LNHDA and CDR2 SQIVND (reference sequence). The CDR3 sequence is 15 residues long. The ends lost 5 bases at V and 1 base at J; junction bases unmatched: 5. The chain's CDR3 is CASSFTGGFNYGYTF. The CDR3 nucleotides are TGTGCCAGTAGTTTTACAGGGGGCTTTAACTATGGCTACACCTTC.

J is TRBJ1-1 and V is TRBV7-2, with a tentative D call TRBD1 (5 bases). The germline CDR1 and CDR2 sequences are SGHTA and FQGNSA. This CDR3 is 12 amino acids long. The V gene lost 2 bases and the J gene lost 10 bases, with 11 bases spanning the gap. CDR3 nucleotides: TGTGCCAGCAGCTTAACGCAGGGTACAGCTTTCTTT. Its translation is CASSLTQGTAFF.

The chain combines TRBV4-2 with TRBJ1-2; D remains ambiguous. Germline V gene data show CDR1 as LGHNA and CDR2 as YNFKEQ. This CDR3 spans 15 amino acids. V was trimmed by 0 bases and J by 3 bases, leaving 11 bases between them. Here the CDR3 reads CASSQDREGYYGYTF. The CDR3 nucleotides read TGTGCCAGCAGCCAAGATCGGGAGGGATACTATGGCTACACCTTC.

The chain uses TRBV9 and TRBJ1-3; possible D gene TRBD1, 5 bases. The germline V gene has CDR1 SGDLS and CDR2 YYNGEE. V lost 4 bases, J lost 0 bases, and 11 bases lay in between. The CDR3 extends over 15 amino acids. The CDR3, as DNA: TGTGCCAGCAGCCCAGACGGGGGCTCTGGAAACACCATATATTTT. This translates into CASSPDGGSGNTIYF.

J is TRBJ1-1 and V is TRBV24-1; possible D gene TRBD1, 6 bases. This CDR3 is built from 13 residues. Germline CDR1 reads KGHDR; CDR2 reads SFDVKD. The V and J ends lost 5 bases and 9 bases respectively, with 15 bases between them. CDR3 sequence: CATSGPLGHQAFF. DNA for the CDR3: TGTGCCACCAGTGGACCCCTGGGACACCAAGCTTTCTTT.

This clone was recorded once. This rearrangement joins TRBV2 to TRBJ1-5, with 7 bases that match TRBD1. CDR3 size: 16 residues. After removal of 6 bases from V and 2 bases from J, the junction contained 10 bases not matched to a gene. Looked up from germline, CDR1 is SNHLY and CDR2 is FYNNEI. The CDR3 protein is CASRTGRGTRNQPQHF. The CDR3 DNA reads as TGTGCCAGCAGGACAGGGCGCGGGACACGCAATCAGCCCCAGCATTTT.

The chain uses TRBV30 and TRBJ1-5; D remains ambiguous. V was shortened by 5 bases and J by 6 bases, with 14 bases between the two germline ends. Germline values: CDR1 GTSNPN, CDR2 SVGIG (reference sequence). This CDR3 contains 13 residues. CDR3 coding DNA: TGTGCCTGGGGCCCGGGAGTGGGTCAGCCCCAGCATTTT. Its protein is CAWGPGVGQPQHF.

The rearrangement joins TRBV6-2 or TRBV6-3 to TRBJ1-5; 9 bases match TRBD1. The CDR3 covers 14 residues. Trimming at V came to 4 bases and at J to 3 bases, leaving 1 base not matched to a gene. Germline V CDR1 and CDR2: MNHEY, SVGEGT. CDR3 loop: CASSWTGVNQPQHF. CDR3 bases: TGTGCCAGCAGTTGGACAGGGGTCAATCAGCCCCAGCATTTT.

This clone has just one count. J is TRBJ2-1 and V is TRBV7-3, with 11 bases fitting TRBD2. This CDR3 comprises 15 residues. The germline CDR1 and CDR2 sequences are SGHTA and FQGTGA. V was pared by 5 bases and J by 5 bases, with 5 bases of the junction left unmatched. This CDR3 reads CASSPSGGTNNEQFF. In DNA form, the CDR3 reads TGTGCCAGCAGCCCTAGCGGGGGGACTAACAATGAGCAGTTCTTC.

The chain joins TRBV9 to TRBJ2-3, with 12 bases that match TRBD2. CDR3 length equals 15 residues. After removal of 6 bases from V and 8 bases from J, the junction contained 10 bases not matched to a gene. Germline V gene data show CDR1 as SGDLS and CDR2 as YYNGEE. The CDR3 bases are TGTGCCAGCAACCTAGCGGGGGGGGCAACGGGTACGCAGTATTTT. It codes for CASNLAGGATGTQYF.